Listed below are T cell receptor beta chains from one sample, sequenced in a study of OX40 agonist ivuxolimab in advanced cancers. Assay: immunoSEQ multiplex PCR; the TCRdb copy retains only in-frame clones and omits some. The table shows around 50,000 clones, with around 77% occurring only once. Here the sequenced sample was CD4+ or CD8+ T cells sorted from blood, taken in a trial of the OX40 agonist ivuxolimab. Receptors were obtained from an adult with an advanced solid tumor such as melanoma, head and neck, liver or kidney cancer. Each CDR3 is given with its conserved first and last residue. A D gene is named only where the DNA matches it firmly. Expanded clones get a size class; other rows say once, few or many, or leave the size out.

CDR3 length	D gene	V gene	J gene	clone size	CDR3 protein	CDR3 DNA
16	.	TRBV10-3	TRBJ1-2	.	CAISKPGGQLNYGYTF	TGTGCCATCAGCAAACCAGGAGGACAGTTGAACTATGGCTACACCTTC
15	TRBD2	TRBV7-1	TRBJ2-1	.	CASSLSGSSYNEQFF	TGTGCCAGCAGCCTTAGCGGGAGCTCCTACAATGAGCAGTTCTTC
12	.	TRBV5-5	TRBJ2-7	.	CASSLDGSEQYF	TGTGCCAGCAGCTTAGACGGGAGCGAGCAGTACTTC
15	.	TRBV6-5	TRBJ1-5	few	CASKGAGIFNQPQHF	TGTGCCAGCAAAGGGGCGGGGATTTTCAATCAGCCCCAGCATTTT
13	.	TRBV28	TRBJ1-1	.	CASSLFFYTEAFF	TGTGCCAGCAGTTTATTCTTTTACACTGAAGCTTTCTTT
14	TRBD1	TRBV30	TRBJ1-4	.	CAWSVQGLREKLFF	TGTGCCTGGAGTGTACAGGGGTTAAGGGAAAAACTGTTTTTT
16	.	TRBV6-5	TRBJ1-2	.	CASSYSVAGAGYGYTF	TGTGCCAGCAGTTACTCGGTGGCAGGGGCTGGCTATGGCTACACCTTC
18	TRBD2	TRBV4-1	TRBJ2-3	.	CASSHGGLAALSTDTQYF	TGCGCCAGCAGCCACGGGGGACTAGCGGCCCTAAGCACAGATACGCAGTATTTT
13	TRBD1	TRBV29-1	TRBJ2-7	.	CSVVGQGANEQYF	TGCAGCGTTGTTGGACAGGGGGCTAACGAGCAGTACTTC
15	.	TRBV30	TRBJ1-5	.	CAWRGRGSPNQPQHF	TGTGCCTGGAGGGGACGGGGTAGTCCCAATCAGCCCCAGCATTTT
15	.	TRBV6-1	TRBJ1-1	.	CASSEAGTAETEAFF	TGTGCCAGCAGTGAAGCGGGGACCGCGGAAACTGAAGCTTTCTTT
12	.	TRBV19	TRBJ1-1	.	CASTGEYTEAFF	TGTGCCAGTACAGGAGAGTACACTGAAGCTTTCTTT
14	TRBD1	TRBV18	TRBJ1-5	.	CASSLRGLDQPQHF	TGTGCCAGCTCGCTCAGGGGGCTGGATCAGCCCCAGCATTTT
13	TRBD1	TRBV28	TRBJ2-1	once	CASSYRGWGEQFF	TGTGCCAGCAGTTACAGGGGGTGGGGTGAGCAGTTCTTC
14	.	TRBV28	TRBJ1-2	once	CASSFDSLGYGYTF	TGTGCCAGCAGTTTCGACAGTCTGGGCTATGGCTACACCTTC
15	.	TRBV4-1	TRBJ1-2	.	CASSQVKGMHYGYTF	TGCGCCAGCAGCCAAGTTAAGGGGATGCACTATGGCTACACCTTC
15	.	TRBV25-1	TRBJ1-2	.	CASSERLGTNYGYTF	TGTGCCAGCAGTGAACGCCTGGGGACTAACTATGGCTACACCTTC
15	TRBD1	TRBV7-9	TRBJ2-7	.	CASSLGDRYTYEQYF	TGTGCCAGCAGCTTAGGGGACAGGTACACCTACGAGCAGTACTTC
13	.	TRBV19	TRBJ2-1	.	CASSRLVYNEQFF	TGTGCCAGTAGTAGGCTAGTATACAATGAGCAGTTCTTC
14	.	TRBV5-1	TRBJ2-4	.	CASSSYSAPNIQYF	TGCGCCAGCAGCTCCTACTCCGCGCCAAACATTCAGTACTTC
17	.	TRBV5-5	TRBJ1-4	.	CASSPLGSSTTNEKLFF	TGTGCCAGCAGCCCCCTAGGCAGCAGCACAACTAATGAAAAACTGTTTTTT
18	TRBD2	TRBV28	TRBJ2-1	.	CASRRGTSGRAEYNEQFF	TGTGCCAGCAGACGAGGGACTAGCGGGAGGGCCGAGTACAATGAGCAGTTCTTC
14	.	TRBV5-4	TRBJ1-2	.	CASTSPRANYGYTF	TGTGCCAGCACCTCTCCAAGAGCTAACTATGGCTACACCTTC
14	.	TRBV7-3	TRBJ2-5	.	CASSPRGSQETQYF	TGTGCCAGCAGCCCTAGGGGCAGCCAAGAGACCCAGTACTTC
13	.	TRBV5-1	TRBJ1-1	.	CASSLGQDTEAFF	TGCGCCAGCAGCTTGGGACAGGACACTGAAGCTTTCTTT
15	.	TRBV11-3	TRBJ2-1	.	CASSLAGSAYNEQFF	TGTGCCAGCAGCTTAGCAGGGAGCGCCTACAATGAGCAGTTCTTC
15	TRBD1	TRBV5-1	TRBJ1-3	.	CASSLAGGTGNTIYF	TGCGCCAGCAGCTTGGCAGGGGGGACTGGAAACACCATATATTTT
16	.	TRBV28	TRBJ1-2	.	CASGGGSASAIYGYTF	TGTGCCAGCGGGGGGGGATCGGCGTCGGCAATCTATGGCTACACCTTC
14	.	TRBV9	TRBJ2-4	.	CASSVGPASDIQYF	TGTGCCAGCAGCGTAGGGCCGGCTAGCGACATTCAGTACTTC
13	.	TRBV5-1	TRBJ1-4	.	CASNQGINEKLFF	TGCGCCAGCAACCAGGGAATTAATGAAAAACTGTTTTTT
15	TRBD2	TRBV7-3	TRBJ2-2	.	CASSLAGVGPGELFF	TGTGCCAGCAGCCTAGCGGGAGTGGGTCCCGGGGAGCTGTTTTTT
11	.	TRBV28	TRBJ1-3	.	CASRRRHTIYF	TGTGCCAGCAGGCGTAGGCACACCATATATTTT
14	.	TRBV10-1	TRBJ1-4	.	CASSESGRGEKLFF	TGCGCCAGCAGTGAGTCGGGAAGGGGTGAAAAACTGTTTTTT
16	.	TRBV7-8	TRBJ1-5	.	CASSPRPIGGNQPQHF	TGTGCCAGCAGCCCTAGGCCCATAGGGGGGAATCAGCCCCAGCATTTT
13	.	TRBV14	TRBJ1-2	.	CASTPLGTAGYTF	TGTGCCAGCACTCCGCTTGGCACGGCCGGCTACACCTTC
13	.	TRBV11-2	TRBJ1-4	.	CASSFFPNEKLFF	TGTGCCAGCAGCTTCTTCCCTAATGAAAAACTGTTTTTT
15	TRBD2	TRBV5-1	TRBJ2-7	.	CASSSLGTTAYEQYF	TGCGCCAGCAGCTCTCTCGGGACTACTGCCTACGAGCAGTACTTC
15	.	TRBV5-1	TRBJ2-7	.	CASSQTGMRSDEQYF	TGCGCCAGCAGCCAAACAGGGATGCGGTCAGACGAGCAGTACTTC
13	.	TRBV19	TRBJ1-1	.	CASTQNRGEEAFF	TGTGCCAGTACCCAAAACAGAGGAGAAGAAGCTTTCTTT
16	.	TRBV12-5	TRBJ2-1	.	CASGLLRQKLYNEQFF	TGTGCTAGTGGTTTGTTACGCCAGAAACTGTACAATGAGCAGTTCTTC
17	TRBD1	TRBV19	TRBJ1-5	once	CASSMGLFGQGNQPQHF	TGTGCCAGTAGTATGGGGCTCTTTGGACAGGGGAATCAGCCCCAGCATTTT
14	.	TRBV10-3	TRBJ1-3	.	CAISESQSGNTIYF	TGTGCCATCAGTGAGTCACAATCTGGAAACACCATATATTTT
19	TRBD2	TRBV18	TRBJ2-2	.	CASSPPPRPSGRAVGELFF	TGTGCCAGCTCACCACCCCCCCGCCCTAGCGGGAGGGCCGTCGGGGAGCTGTTTTTT
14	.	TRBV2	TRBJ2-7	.	CASSEASGSYEQYF	TGTGCCAGCAGTGAAGCTAGCGGCTCCTACGAGCAGTACTTC
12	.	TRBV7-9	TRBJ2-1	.	CASSTLAGGQFF	TGTGCCAGCAGCACCCTTGCCGGTGGGCAGTTCTTC
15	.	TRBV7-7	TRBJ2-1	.	CASSLAIDVYNEQFF	TGTGCTAGCAGCTTAGCGATCGACGTTTACAATGAGCAGTTCTTC
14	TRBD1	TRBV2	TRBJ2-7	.	CASSESGQGGVEYF	TGTGCCAGCAGTGAGTCGGGACAGGGTGGTGTTGAGTACTTC
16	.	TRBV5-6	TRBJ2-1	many	CASSWGIFGRNNEQFF	TGTGCCAGCAGCTGGGGGATTTTTGGCCGTAACAATGAGCAGTTCTTC
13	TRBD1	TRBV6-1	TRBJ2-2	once	CASGRQGTGELFF	TGTGCCAGCGGACGACAGGGAACCGGGGAGCTGTTTTTT
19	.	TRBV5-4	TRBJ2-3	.	CASSLVWDGFKAGTDTQYF	TGTGCCAGCAGCTTGGTATGGGACGGATTCAAAGCGGGCACAGATACGCAGTATTTT
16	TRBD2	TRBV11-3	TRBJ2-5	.	CASSPGLAGIQETQYF	TGTGCCAGCAGCCCGGGGCTAGCGGGCATCCAAGAGACCCAGTACTTC
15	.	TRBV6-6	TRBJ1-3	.	CASSYSGDIPNTIYF	TGTGCCAGCAGTTACTCGGGGGACATACCAAACACCATATATTTT
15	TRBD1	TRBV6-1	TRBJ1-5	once	CASSGGQGGNQPQHF	TGTGCCAGCAGTGGGGGACAGGGAGGCAATCAGCCCCAGCATTTT
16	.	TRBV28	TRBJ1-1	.	CASSLLMGSGNTEAFF	TGTGCCAGCAGTTTATTAATGGGGTCAGGGAACACTGAAGCTTTCTTT
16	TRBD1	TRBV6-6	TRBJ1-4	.	CASSPRQGVTNEKLFF	TGTGCCAGCAGTCCGAGACAGGGTGTCACTAATGAAAAACTGTTTTTT